The 14 T cell receptor beta chains below come from one sample, sequenced in a study of vaccination and CD4 T cells after COVID-19 (dated by TCRdb to between 2021 and 2022). Antigen specificity for these receptors is unknown. The treatment or condition label, as the study defines it: approximately nine-day PBMC culture with coronavirus spike peptide pools or control peptides (ViraFEST assay). Library preparation was by PCR. TCRdb names Illumina iSeq 100 as the instrument used. TCR sequencing of DNA from cultured CD4+ T cells used the Oncomine TCR Beta short-read assay at the Johns Hopkins FTIC core. The public reads were run again by TCRdb, first through fastp at Q25 and then through MiXCR, and only productive beta chains were kept. A single entry per CDR3 protein holds the most common genes and DNA from its merged rows. The sample table shows about 20,000 distinct CDR3 sequences, and about 68% are seen once. The ten largest clones add up to approximately 3.7% of the sample.

The specimen was CD4+ T cells from blood, cultured in vitro. Receptors were obtained from a human donor who had recovered from COVID-19.

This clonotype is judged medium-sized. The rearrangement links TRBV18 to TRBJ1-1; 10 bases align to TRBD1. Per germline, CDR1 KGHSH and CDR2 LQKENI. CDR3 length equals 13 residues. J lost 7 bases, V lost 3 bases, and 2 bases had no gene match. This chain's CDR3 is CASSPRTGGEAFF. The CDR3 region has the DNA TGTGCCAGCTCACCCAGGACAGGGGGTGAAGCTTTCTTT.

This chain links TRBV20-1 with TRBJ1-2; D call uncertain. Between the trimmed V and J ends, which lost 0 bases and 2 bases, there was a span of 7 bases. The CDR3 totals 13 residues. The V gene's germline CDR1 is DFQATT and CDR2 SNEGSKA (reference sequence). The CDR3, as DNA: TGCAGTGCTAGAGATATAGCGAACTATGGCTACACCTTC. Amino acid sequence: CSARDIANYGYTF.

V and J are TRBV7-2 and TRBJ2-3, with TRBD1 identical over 7 bases. J lost 4 bases, V lost 1 base, and 8 bases had no gene match. This CDR3 spans 16 amino acids. The germline V gene encodes CDR1 SGHTA and CDR2 FQGNSA. CDR3 nucleotide sequence: TGTGCCAGCAGCTTAGTCCCCAGGGGGAACGCAGATACGCAGTATTTT. Residues: CASSLVPRGNADTQYF.

The chain joins TRBV10-1 to TRBJ2-7, with TRBD2 identical over 8 bases. CDR3 length: 15 amino acids. J gave up 5 bases and V 4 bases, and 10 bases lay outside the gene matches. Per the germline V gene, CDR1 is WNHNN and CDR2 is SYGVQD (reference sequence). The CDR3 here is CASSGKSGRRDEQYF. Written as DNA, the CDR3 is TGCGCCAGCAGTGGTAAGAGCGGGAGACGCGACGAGCAGTACTTC.

The chain recombines TRBV15 with TRBJ1-4, with TRBD1 matching over 7 bases. Germline V gene lookup returns CDR1 LNHNV and CDR2 YYDKDF (reference sequence). Losses at the gene ends were 0 bases for V and 10 bases for J; bases not matched to a gene: 5. CDR3 length: 14 amino acids. For the CDR3, the DNA is TGTGCCACCAGCAGAGATCAGGGGGGGGGAAAACTGTTTTTT. Translating gives CATSRDQGGGKLFF. The variable domain in full, completed from reference TRBV15 and TRBJ1-4, reads DAMVIQNPRYQVTQFGKPVTLSCSQTLNHNVMYWYQQKSSQAPKLLFHYYDKDFNNEADTPDNFQSRRPNTSFCFLDIRSPGLGDTAMYLCATSRDQGGGKLFFGSGTQLSVL.

This chain joins TRBV4-3 and TRBJ2-3, with unresolved D. Per germline, CDR1 LGHNA and CDR2 YSLEER. V lost 4 bases to trimming and J lost 3 bases, with 14 bases between them. This CDR3 spans 15 amino acids. CDR3 in amino acids: CASSPRWVGTDTQYF. The CDR3 coding sequence is TGCGCCAGCAGCCCCAGGTGGGTGGGGACAGATACGCAGTATTTT.

This clonotype was observed a handful of times. The chain employs TRBV7-2 and TRBJ1-6, with no clear D. The V gene's germline CDR1 is SGHTA and CDR2 FQGNSA. V gave up 5 bases and J gave up 6 bases, with 14 bases separating them. The CDR3 contains 15 residues. CDR3 residues: CASSPVNYPNSPLHF. DNA for the CDR3: TGTGCCAGCAGCCCAGTAAATTACCCTAATTCACCCCTCCACTTT.

The V call is TRBV5-1, the J call TRBJ1-1, with TRBD1 matching 9 bases. CDR1 is SGHRS and CDR2 is YFSETQ in the germline V gene. The CDR3 has 15 residues. The junction had 6 bases not matched to a gene; V was cut back by 3 bases and J by 3 bases. The DNA for the CDR3 is TGCGCCAGCAGCTGGGGGACAGGGCGGCACACTGAAGCTTTCTTT. This translates into CASSWGTGRHTEAFF.

V and J are TRBV2 and TRBJ1-5; perhaps TRBD1 as D (6 bases). The CDR3 loop spans 13 amino acids. Germline lookup yields CDR1 SNHLY and CDR2 FYNNEI. Trimming stripped 6 bases from V and 4 bases from J, with 10 bases between. The DNA of the CDR3 is TGTGCCAGCAGGTCCACAGGGAATCAGCCCCAGCATTTT. It translates to CASRSTGNQPQHF.

The chain joins TRBV20-1 to TRBJ1-3; D remains unclear. This CDR3 has 14 amino acids. The germline V and J ends were trimmed by 6 bases and 0 bases, with 12 bases remaining between them. Germline V lookup: CDR1 DFQATT, CDR2 SNEGSKA (reference sequence). CDR3 loop: CSASPRSSGNTIYF. The CDR3 DNA is TGCAGTGCCTCTCCGAGGAGCTCTGGAAACACCATATATTTT.

The chain carries TRBV6-5 and TRBJ1-6; D is possibly TRBD1 (6 bases). The V and J ends lost 3 bases and 9 bases respectively, with 12 bases between them. The length of the CDR3 is 14 residues. From germline, CDR1 is MNHEY and CDR2 SVGAGI. CDR3 DNA sequence: TGTGCCAGCAGTTATGAGAGGGGGACTTCACCCCTCCACTTT. It yields the protein CASSYERGTSPLHF.

This clonotype came up a few times. V gene TRBV7-9 combines with J gene TRBJ2-5; D call uncertain. Trimming removed 4 bases from V and 5 bases from J, with 5 bases in between. This CDR3 is 11 amino acids long. The V gene's germline CDR1 is SEHNR and CDR2 FQNEAQ (reference sequence). The CDR3 DNA reads as TGTGCCAGCAGCTCCATGGAGACCCAGTACTTC. Residues: CASSSMETQYF.

The V call is TRBV7-9, the J call TRBJ2-5; 11 bases agree with TRBD2. The V segment lost 5 bases and the J segment 4 bases; nucleotides outside the gene matches: 6. Germline lookup yields CDR1 SEHNR and CDR2 FQNEAQ (reference sequence). This CDR3 has 15 amino acids. The CDR3, as DNA: TGTGCCAGCAGCCAGGGGACTAGCGGAGGAGAGACCCAGTACTTC. Translated, it gives CASSQGTSGGETQYF.

This clonotype has a single count. V is TRBV20-1 and J is TRBJ2-4; D perhaps matches TRBD2 (6 bases). CDR3 size: 13 residues. From germline, CDR1 is DFQATT and CDR2 SNEGSKA (reference sequence). Trimming took 3 bases from V and 5 from J, leaving 11 bases between them. Written as DNA, the CDR3 is TGCAGTGCTAGGAGTACGGGAGAAAACATTCAGTACTTC. Translating it yields CSARSTGENIQYF.